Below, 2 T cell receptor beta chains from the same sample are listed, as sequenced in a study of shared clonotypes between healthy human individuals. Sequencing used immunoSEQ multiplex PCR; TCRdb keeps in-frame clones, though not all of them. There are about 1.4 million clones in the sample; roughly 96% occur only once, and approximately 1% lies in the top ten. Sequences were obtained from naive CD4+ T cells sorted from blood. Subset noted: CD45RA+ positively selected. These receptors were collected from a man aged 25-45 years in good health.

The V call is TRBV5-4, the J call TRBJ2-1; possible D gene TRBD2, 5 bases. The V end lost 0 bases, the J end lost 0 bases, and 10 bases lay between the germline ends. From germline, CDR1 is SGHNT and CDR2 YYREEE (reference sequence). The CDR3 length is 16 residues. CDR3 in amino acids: CASSLGSGFSYNEQFF. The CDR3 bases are TGTGCCAGCAGCTTGGGCAGCGGTTTCTCCTACAATGAGCAGTTCTTC.

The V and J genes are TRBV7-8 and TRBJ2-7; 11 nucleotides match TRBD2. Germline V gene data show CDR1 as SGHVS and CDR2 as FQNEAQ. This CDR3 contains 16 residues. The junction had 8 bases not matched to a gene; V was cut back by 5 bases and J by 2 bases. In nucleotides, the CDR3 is TGTGCCAGCAGCACTACTAGCGGGAGTCTGACCTACGAGCAGTACTTC. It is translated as CASSTTSGSLTYEQYF.